Detailed here is one T cell receptor beta chain. The sample originates from a study of blood T cell repertoires in COVID-19. Overall study: Acute and convalescent COVID-19 samples came from the United States, Italy and Spain. T cells, B-cell-depleted T cells, or PBMCs provided the cDNA or gDNA that served as material.

Germline lookup yields CDR1 SGHKS and CDR2 YYEKEE (reference sequence). Trimming pared 3 bases from V and 5 bases from J, leaving 15 bases between. The CDR3 totals 15 residues. Under the authors' procedure: Amplification of reference gene primers provided the estimated nucleated cell counts. Sequencing was performed with immunoSEQ multiplex PCR; in TCRdb, only in-frame clones are kept and a portion is missing. That table gives V, J and clone size, and the DNA gave D and trimming. The sample includes about 210,000 clones, 80% to 90% of them seen just once. The chain carries TRBV5-5 and TRBJ1-5, with unresolved D. Input material: peripheral blood. The clonotype comes from a man aged 45-60 years with active or convalescent COVID-19. The CDR3 spells CASSWGSGSDQPQHF. The CDR3 nucleotides are TGTGCCAGCAGCTGGGGATCGGGGTCGGATCAGCCCCAGCATTTT.